This T cell receptor beta chain was sequenced for a study of T cell responses to AZD1222 COVID-19 vaccine. General observations from the study: Females outnumbered males among donors, who were mostly white British; clonal diversity was possibly underestimated.

Second-dose groups at about 4 or about 12 weeks were pooled. Notes on this clone: Its antigen is unidentified.

Data came from immunoSEQ multiplex PCR; TCRdb stores just in-frame clones and leaves some out. The sample holds some 100,000 clones, around 89% seen once. Germline V gives CDR1 SGHRS, CDR2 YFSETQ. This CDR3 contains 15 residues. The germline V and J ends were trimmed by 4 bases and 6 bases, with 14 bases remaining between them. This chain links TRBV5-1 with TRBJ1-6, with D possibly TRBD1 on 6 matching bases. The TCR comes from an adult who received the AZD1222 COVID-19 vaccine. This specimen was peripheral blood, taken 28 days after the second AZD1222 dose. CDR3 sequence: CASSPLTGINSPLHF. In nucleotides, the CDR3 is TGCGCCAGCAGCCCGTTAACAGGGATTAATTCACCCCTCCACTTT.